This TCR beta chain was retrieved from a study of control samples from healthy donors and cancer patients. Clones were sequenced by immunoSEQ multiplex PCR, and TCRdb holds only the in-frame ones, with some missing. Of thousands of clones in the sample, about 91% were seen once. V was pared by 6 bases and J by 2 bases, with 5 bases of the junction left unmatched. Per the germline V gene, CDR1 is MNHNS and CDR2 is SASEGT. This CDR3 has 14 residues. The chain carries TRBV6-1 and TRBJ2-5; 8 nucleotides line up with TRBD1. The specimen sequenced was PBMCs. The source is a man between 60 and 75 years old with colorectal cancer. CDR3 DNA: TGTGCCAGCAGGTGGACAGGGAGGCAAGAGACCCAGTACTTC. Its protein is CASRWTGRQETQYF.